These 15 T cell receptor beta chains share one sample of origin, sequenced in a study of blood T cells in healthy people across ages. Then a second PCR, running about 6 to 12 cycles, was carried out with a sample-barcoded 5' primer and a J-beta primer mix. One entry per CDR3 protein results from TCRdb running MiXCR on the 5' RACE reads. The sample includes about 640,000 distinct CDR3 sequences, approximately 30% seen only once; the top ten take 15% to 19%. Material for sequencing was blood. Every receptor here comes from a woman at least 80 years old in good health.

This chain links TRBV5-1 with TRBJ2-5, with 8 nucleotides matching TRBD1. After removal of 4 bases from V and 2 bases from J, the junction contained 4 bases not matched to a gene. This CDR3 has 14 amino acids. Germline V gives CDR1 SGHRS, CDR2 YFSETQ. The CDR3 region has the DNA TGCGCCAGCAGCATACGACAGGGGCAAGAGACCCAGTACTTC. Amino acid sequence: CASSIRQGQETQYF.

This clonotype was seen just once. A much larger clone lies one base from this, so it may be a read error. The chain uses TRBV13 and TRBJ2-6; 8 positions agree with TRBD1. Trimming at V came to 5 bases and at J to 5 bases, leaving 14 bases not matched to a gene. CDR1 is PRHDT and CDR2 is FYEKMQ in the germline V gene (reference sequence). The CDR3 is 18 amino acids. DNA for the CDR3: TGTGCCAGCAGCCGACAGGACAGGGCTGGACCTTGGGCCAACGTCCTGACTTTC. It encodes CASSRQDRAGPWANVLTF.

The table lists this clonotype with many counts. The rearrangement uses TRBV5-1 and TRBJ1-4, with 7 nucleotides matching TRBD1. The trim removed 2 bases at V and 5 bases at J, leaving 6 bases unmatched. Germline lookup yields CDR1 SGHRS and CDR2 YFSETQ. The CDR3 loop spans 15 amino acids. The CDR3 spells CASSLSGTENEKLFF. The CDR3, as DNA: TGCGCCAGCAGCTTATCCGGGACAGAAAATGAAAAACTGTTTTTT.

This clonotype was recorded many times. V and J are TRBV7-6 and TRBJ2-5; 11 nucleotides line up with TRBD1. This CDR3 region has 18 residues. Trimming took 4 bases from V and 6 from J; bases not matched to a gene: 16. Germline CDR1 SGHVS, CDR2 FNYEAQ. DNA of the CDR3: TGTGCCAGCAGCTCGAATGATCTGGGACAGGGGGTGGTAAAGACCCAGTACTTC. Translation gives CASSSNDLGQGVVKTQYF.

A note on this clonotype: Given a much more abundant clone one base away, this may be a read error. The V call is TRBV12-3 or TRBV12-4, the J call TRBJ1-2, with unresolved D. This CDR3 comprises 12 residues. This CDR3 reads CAGSLRLAHYTF. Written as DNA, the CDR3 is TGTGCCGGCAGTTTACGTCTGGCGCACTACACCTTC.

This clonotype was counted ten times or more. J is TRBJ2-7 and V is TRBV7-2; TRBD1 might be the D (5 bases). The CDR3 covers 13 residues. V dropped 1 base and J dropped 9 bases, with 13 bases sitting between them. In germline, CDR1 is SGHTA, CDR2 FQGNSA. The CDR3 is CASSLGQPEGQYF. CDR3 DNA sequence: TGTGCCAGCAGCTTAGGACAGCCGGAAGGGCAGTACTTC.

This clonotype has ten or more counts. The CDR3 sequence: CASSPRDPGVNEQFF. The CDR3 DNA sequence: TGTGCCAGCAGCCCCCGGGACCCAGGTGTCAATGAGCAGTTCTTC. The V and J genes are TRBV5-5 and TRBJ2-1; D tentatively fits TRBD1 or TRBD2 (5 bases each). Germline assignment: CDR1 SGHKS and CDR2 YYEKEE (reference sequence). Trimming cost V 4 bases and J 6 bases, with 17 bases left between them. This CDR3 has 15 residues.

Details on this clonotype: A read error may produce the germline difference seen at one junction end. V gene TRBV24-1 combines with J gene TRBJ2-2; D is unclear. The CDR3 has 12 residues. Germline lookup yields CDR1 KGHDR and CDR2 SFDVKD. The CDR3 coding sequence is TGTGTCACCAGTGATCTAGCCGGGGAGCTGTTTTTT. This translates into CVTSDLAGELFF.

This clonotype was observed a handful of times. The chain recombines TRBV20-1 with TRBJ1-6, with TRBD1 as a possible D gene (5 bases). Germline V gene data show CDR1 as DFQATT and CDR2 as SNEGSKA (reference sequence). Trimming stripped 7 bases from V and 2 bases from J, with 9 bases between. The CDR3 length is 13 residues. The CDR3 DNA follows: TGCAGTGTGGCGGGACCCTATAATTCACCCCTCCACTTT. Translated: CSVAGPYNSPLHF.

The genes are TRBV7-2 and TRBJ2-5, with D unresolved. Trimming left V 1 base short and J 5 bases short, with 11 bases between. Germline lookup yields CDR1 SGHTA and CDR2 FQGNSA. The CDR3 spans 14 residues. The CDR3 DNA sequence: TGTGCCAGCAGCTTAGTGGCTAGTCGGGAGACCCAGTACTTC. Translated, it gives CASSLVASRETQYF. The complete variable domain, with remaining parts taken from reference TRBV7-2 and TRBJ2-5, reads GAGVSQSPSNKVTEKGKDVELRCDPISGHTALYWYRQSLGQGLEFLIYFQGNSAPDKSGLPSDRFSAERTGGSVSTLTIQRTQQEDSAVYLCASSLVASRETQYFGPGTRLLVL.

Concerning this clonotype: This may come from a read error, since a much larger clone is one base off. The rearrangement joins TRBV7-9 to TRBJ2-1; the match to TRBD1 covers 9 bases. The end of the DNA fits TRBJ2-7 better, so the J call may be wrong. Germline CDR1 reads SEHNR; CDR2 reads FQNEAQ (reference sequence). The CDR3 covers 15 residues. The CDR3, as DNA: TGTGCCAGCAGCCCACAGGGGGCTTCCTACAATGAGCAGTACTTC. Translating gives CASSPQGASYNEQYF.

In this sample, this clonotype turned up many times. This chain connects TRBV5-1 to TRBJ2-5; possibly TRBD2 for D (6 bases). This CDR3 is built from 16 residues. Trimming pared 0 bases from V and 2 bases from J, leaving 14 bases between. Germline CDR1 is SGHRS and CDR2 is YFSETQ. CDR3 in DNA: TGCGCCAGCAGCTTGGGGAGGGCAAAAGGTCAAGAGACCCAGTACTTC. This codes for CASSLGRAKGQETQYF.

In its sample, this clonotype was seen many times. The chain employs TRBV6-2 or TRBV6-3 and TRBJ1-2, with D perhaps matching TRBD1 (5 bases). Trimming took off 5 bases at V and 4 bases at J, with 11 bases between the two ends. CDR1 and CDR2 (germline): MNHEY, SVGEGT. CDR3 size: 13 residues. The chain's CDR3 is CASSPDRTYGYTF. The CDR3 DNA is TGTGCCAGCAGTCCTGACAGAACCTATGGCTACACCTTC.

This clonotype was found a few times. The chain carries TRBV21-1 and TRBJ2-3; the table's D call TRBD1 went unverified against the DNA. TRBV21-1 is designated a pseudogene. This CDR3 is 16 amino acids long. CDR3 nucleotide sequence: TGTGCCAGCAGCCGAGACTGGACAGGGGCTACAGATACGCAGTATTTT. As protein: CASSRDWTGATDTQYF.

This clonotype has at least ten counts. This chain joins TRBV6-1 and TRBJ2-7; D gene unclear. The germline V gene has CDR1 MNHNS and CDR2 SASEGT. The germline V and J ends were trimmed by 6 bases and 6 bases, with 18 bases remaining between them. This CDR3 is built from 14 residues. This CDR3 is CASRDGRAVGEQYF. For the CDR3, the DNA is TGTGCCAGCAGGGATGGAAGGGCGGTGGGCGAGCAGTACTTC.